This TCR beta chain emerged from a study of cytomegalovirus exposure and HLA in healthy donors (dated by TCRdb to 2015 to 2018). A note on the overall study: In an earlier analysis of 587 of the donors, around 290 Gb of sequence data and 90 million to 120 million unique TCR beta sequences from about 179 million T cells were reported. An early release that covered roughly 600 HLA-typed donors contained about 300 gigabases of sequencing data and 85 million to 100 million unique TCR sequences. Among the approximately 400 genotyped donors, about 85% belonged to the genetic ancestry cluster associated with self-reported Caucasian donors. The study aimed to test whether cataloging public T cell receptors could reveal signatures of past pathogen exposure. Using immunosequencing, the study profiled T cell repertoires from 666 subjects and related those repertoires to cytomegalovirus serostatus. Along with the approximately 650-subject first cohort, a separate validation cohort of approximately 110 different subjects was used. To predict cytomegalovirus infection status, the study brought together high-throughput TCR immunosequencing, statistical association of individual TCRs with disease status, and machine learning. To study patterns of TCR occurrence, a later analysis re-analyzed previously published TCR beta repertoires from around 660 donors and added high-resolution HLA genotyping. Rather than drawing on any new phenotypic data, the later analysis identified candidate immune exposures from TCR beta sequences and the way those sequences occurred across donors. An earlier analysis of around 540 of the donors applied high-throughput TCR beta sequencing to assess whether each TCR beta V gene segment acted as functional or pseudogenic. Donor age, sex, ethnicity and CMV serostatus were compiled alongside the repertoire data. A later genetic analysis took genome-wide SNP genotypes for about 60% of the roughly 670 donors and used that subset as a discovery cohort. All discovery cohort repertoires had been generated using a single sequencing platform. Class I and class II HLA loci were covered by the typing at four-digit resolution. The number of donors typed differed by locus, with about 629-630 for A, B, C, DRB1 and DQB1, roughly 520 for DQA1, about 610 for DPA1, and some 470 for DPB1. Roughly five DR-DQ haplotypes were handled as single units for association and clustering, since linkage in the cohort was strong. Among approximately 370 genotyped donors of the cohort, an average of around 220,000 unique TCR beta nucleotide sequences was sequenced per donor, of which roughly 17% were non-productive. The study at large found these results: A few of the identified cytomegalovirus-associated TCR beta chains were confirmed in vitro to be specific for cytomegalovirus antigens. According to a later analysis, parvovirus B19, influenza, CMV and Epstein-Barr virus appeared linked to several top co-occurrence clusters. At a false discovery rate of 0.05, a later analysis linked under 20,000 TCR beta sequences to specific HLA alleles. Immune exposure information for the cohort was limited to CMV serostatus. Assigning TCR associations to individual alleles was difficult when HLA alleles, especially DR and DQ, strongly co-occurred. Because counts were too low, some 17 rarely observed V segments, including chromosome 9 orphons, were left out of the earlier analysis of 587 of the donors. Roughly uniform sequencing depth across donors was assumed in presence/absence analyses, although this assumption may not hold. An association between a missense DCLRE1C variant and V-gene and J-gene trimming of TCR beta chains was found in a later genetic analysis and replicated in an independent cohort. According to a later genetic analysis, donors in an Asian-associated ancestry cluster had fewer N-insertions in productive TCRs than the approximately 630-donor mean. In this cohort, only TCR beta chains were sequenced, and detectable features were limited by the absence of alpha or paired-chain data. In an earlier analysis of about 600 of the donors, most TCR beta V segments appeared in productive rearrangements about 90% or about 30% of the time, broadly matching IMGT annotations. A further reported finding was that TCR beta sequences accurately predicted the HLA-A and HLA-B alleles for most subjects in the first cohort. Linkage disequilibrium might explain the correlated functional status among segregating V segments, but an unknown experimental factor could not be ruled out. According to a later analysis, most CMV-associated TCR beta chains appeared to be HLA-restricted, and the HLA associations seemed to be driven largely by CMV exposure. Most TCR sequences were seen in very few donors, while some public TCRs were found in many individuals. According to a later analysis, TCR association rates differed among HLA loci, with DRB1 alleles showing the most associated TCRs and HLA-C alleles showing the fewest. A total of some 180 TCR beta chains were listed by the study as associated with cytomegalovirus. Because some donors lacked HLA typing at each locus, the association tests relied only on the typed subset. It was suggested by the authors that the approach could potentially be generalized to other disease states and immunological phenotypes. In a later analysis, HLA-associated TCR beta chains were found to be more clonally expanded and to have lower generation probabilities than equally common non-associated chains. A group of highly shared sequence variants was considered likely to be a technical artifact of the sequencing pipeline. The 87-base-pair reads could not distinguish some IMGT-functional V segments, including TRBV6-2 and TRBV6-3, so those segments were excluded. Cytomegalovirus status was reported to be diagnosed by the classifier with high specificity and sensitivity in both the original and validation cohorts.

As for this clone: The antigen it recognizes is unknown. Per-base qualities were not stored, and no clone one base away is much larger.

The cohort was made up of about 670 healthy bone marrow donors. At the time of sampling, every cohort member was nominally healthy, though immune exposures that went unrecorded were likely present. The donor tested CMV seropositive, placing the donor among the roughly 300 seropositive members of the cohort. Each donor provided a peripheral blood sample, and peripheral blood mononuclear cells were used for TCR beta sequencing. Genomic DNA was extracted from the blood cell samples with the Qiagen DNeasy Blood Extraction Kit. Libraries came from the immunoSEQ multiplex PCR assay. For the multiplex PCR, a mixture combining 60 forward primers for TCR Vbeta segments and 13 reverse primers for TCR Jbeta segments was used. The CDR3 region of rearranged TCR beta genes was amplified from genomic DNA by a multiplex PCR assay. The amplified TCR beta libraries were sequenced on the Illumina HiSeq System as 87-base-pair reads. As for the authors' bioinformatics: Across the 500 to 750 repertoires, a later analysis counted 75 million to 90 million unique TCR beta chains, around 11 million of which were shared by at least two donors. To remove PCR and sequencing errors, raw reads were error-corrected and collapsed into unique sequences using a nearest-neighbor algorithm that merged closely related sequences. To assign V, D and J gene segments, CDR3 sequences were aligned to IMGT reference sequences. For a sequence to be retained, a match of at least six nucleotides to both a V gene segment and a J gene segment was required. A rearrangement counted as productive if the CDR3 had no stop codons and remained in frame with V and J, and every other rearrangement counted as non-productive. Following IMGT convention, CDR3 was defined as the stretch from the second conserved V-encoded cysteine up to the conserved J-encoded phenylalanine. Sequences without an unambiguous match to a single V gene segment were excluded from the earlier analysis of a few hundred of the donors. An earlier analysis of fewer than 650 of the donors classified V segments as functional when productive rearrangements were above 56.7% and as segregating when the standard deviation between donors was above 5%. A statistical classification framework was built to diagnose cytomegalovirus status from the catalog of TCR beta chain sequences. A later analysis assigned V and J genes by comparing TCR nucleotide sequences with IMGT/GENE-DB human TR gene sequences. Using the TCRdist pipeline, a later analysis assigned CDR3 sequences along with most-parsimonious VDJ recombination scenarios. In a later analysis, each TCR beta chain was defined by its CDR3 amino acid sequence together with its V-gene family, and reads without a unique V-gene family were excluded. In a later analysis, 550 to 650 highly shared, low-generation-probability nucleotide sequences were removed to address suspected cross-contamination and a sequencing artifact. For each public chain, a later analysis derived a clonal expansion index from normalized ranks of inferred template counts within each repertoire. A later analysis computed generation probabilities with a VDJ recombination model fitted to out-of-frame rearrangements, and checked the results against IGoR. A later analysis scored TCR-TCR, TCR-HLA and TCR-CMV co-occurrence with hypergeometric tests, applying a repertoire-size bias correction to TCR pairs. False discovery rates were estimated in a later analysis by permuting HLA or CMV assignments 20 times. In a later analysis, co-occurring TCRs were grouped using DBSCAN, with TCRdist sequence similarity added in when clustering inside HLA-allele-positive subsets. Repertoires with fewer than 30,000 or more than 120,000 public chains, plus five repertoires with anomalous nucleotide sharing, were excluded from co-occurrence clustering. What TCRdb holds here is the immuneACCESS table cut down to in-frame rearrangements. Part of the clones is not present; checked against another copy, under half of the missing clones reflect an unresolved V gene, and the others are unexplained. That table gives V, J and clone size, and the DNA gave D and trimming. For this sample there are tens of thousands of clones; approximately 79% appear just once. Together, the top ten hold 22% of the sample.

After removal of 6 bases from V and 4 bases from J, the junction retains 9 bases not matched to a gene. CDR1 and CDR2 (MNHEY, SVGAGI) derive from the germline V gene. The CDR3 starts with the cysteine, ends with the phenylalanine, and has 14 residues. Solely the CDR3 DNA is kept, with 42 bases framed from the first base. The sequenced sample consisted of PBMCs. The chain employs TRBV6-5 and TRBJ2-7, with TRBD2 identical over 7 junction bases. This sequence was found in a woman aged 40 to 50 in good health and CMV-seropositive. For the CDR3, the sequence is CASSPRTSRYEQYF. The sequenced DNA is TGTGCCAGCAGCCCCCGGACTAGTAGGTACGAGCAGTACTTC.